The next 30 T cell receptor beta chains were all read from a single sample in a study of breast tumors, draining lymph nodes, adjacent tissues. Axillary draining lymph nodes of breast cancer patients supplied the node samples. TCRdb redid the calling of the multiplex PCR reads with MiXCR, one entry per CDR3 protein. The profile shows 75,000 to 100,000 distinct CDR3 sequences, under 25% of them singletons. The sample taken for sequencing was axillary lymph node tissue. The origin of the receptors is a female donor with breast cancer. Some clones in this sample may be carry-over from other donors' samples.

This clonotype came up many times. The chain links TRBV6-5 to TRBJ2-7; 8 bases are a match to TRBD2. The CDR3 runs 15 residues. Germline lookup yields CDR1 MNHEY and CDR2 SVGAGI. Unmatched junction bases numbered 7, after V lost 6 bases and J lost 0 bases. CDR3 in amino acids: CASRGGGTSSYEQYF. The CDR3 DNA reads TGTGCCAGCAGAGGAGGGGGGACTAGCTCCTACGAGCAGTACTTC.

The chain combines TRBV7-9 with TRBJ2-2; TRBD2 agrees at 10 bases. The trim removed 5 bases at V and 7 bases at J, leaving 4 bases unmatched. This CDR3 spans 14 amino acids. Germline CDR1 SEHNR, CDR2 FQNEAQ (reference sequence). CDR3: CASSPAGGIGELFF. The CDR3 coding sequence is TGTGCCAGCAGCCCAGCGGGAGGGATCGGGGAGCTGTTTTTT.

The J gene is TRBJ2-3, the V gene TRBV9; D is uncertain. Germline V gene sequence: CDR1 SGDLS, CDR2 YYNGEE. The CDR3 is 14 amino acids. Deletions cut 0 bases from V and 0 bases from J, with 5 bases between. CDR3 nucleotides: TGTGCCAGCAGCGTAGGTGTGAGCACAGATACGCAGTATTTT. Protein: CASSVGVSTDTQYF.

This clonotype was counted many times. This sequence joins TRBV7-9 and TRBJ1-5, with TRBD1 as a possible D gene (6 bases). CDR1 and CDR2 from the germline V gene are SEHNR and FQNEAQ (reference sequence). The V end lost 5 bases, the J end lost 5 bases, and 10 bases lay between the germline ends. This CDR3 has 13 residues. CDR3: CASSKQGYQPQHF. CDR3 DNA sequence: TGTGCCAGCAGCAAACAGGGATATCAGCCCCAGCATTTT. Based on the CDR3 plus reference TRBV7-9 and TRBJ1-5, the full variable domain is DTGVSQNPRHKITKRGQNVTFRCDPISEHNRLYWYRQTLGQGPEFLTYFQNEAQLEKSRLLSDRFSAERPKGSFSTLEIQRTEQGDSAMYLCASSKQGYQPQHFGDGTRLSIL.

In regard to this clonotype: One end of the junction fails to match germline, which may point to a read error. This chain connects TRBV6-1 to TRBJ1-2; D is possibly TRBD1 (5 bases). The germline V gene encodes CDR1 MNHNS and CDR2 SASEGT. CDR3 length equals 11 residues. Written as DNA, the CDR3 is TGTGCCAGCAGTGAAGAGGCGTCAGGGTTTTTC. It specifies CASSEEASGFF.

This clonotype was detected ten times or more. The genes are TRBV6-1 and TRBJ2-7, with 7 bases aligning to TRBD1. The J segment lost 3 bases and the V segment lost 4 bases, leaving 3 bases of the junction unmatched. This CDR3 comprises 13 residues. CDR1 and CDR2 (germline): MNHNS, SASEGT. The CDR3 reads CASSVTGVYEQYF. CDR3 sequence (DNA): TGTGCCAGCAGTGTAACAGGGGTCTACGAGCAGTACTTC.

This clonotype was observed at least ten times. The genes are TRBV6-6 and TRBJ2-7; D ambiguous. Germline V gene sequence: CDR1 MNHNY, CDR2 SVGAGI (reference sequence). Trimming pared 8 bases from V and 3 bases from J, leaving 11 bases between. This CDR3 has 12 residues. The DNA for the CDR3 is TGTGCCAGCGGTCAGGTTAACTACGAGCAGTACTTC. Translating gives CASGQVNYEQYF.

This clonotype was counted ten times or more. V usage is TRBV12-3 or TRBV12-4 and J usage is TRBJ2-7; possible D gene TRBD1, 5 bases. V lost 0 bases and J lost 5, with 14 bases in between. This CDR3 comprises 15 residues. The CDR3 region has the DNA TGTGCCAGCAGTTTAGCGGCAGGGTGGGAAAACGAGCAGTACTTC. Protein product: CASSLAAGWENEQYF.

The sample holds many counts of this clonotype. V is TRBV6-5 and J is TRBJ2-1, with D perhaps matching TRBD1 (6 bases). The V and J ends lost 6 bases and 8 bases respectively, with 11 bases between them. Per germline, CDR1 MNHEY and CDR2 SVGAGI. The CDR3 is 12 residues long. Here the CDR3 DNA reads TGTGCCAGCAGCTTCAGGGGCTATGAGCAGTTCTTC. Encoded protein: CASSFRGYEQFF.

This clonotype was seen repeatedly, ten times or more. The CDR3 region is CASSSPDRGLGNTIYF. DNA of the CDR3: TGTGCCAGCAGCTCGCCCGACAGGGGGCTTGGAAACACCATATATTTT. The chain combines TRBV5-4 with TRBJ1-3; 10 nucleotides align to TRBD1. This CDR3 is 16 amino acids long. Germline CDR1 and CDR2: SGHNT and YYREEE (reference sequence). The ends lost 3 bases at V and 3 bases at J; junction bases unmatched: 6.

The table lists this clonotype with many counts. The rearrangement uses TRBV6-5 and TRBJ2-5, with D possibly being TRBD2 (7 bases). There are 12 residues in the CDR3. Trimming removed 6 bases from V and 9 bases from J, with 14 bases in between. The V gene's germline CDR1 is MNHEY and CDR2 SVGAGI. CDR3 sequence (DNA): TGTGCCAGCAGCCAGGGGAGGGCGGCCCAGTACTTC. Translating it yields CASSQGRAAQYF.

This clonotype was recorded at least ten times. The J gene is TRBJ2-3, the V gene TRBV2; possibly TRBD1 for D (5 bases). CDR1 is SNHLY and CDR2 is FYNNEI in the germline V gene. Trimming took 4 bases from V and 5 from J, leaving 13 bases between them. The CDR3 totals 14 residues. The CDR3 region has the DNA TGTGCCAGCAGTGCCAGGGTAGTTAAAGATACGCAGTATTTT. It translates to CASSARVVKDTQYF.

The gene calls are TRBV5-1 and TRBJ1-1; D is perhaps TRBD1 (5 bases). V lost 3 bases and J 8 bases, leaving 17 bases between the germline ends. Germline-derived CDR1 and CDR2 are SGHRS and YFSETQ. The CDR3 is made up of 14 amino acids. The CDR3 is CASSSPMEGSEAFF. CDR3 nucleotide sequence: TGCGCCAGCAGCTCCCCTATGGAGGGGTCGGAAGCTTTCTTT.

This clonotype was counted between two and nine times. The chain carries TRBV28 and TRBJ2-1, with 10 positions matching TRBD2. Germline trimming cut 5 bases from V and 3 bases from J; bases unmatched to any gene: 4. The CDR3 loop spans 15 amino acids. Per germline, CDR1 MDHEN and CDR2 SYDVKM. The CDR3 DNA follows: TGTGCCAGCAGTCCGGGACTAGCGAACTACAATGAGCAGTTCTTC. The encoded protein is CASSPGLANYNEQFF.

As regards this clonotype: This may stem from a read error, because a much larger clone lies one nucleotide away. V gene TRBV7-6 combines with J gene TRBJ2-1, with D maybe TRBD1 (5 bases). The CDR3 spans 13 residues. Germline loops: CDR1 SGHVS, CDR2 FNYEAQ. The CDR3 spells CASGLGASRQQFF. As DNA, the CDR3 is TGTGCCAGCGGCTTAGGGGCTTCGCGGCAGCAGTTCTTC.

On this clonotype itself: Just one base apart from a much larger clone, this may be a read error. Since the CDR3 does not end with the conserved phenylalanine or tryptophan, this likely comes from a read error. The chain links TRBV5-4 to TRBJ1-2, with D possibly matching TRBD1 (6 bases). Per the germline V gene, CDR1 is SGHNT and CDR2 is YYREEE (reference sequence). V was shortened by 0 bases and J by 8 bases, with 23 bases between the two germline ends. The CDR3 sequence is 17 residues long. CDR3 nucleotides: TGTGCCAGCAGCTTGGCGGGGGCAGGGCTCCTCGAAGCGGGCTACACCCTC. Translating it yields CASSLAGAGLLEAGYTL.

In its sample, this clonotype was seen many times. With a much larger clone just one base away, this may be a read error. The chain joins TRBV20-1 to TRBJ2-7; either TRBD1 or TRBD2 may supply D (7 bases each). This CDR3 has 13 residues. CDR1 DFQATT and CDR2 SNEGSKA come from the germline V gene (reference sequence). This CDR3 reads CSARGTAGYEQCF. The DNA for the CDR3 is TGCAGTGCTAGGGGGACAGCGGGGTACGAGCAGTGCTTC.

This clonotype was counted ten times or more. The chain couples TRBV5-1 to TRBJ2-1, with D possibly TRBD1 on 5 matching bases. From germline, CDR1 is SGHRS and CDR2 YFSETQ. There are 17 residues in the CDR3. V was pared by 4 bases and J by 0 bases, with 17 bases between. Here the CDR3 DNA reads TGCGCCAGCAGCCCTCAGGGCGGCCTGAGCTCCTACAATGAGCAGTTCTTC. Translated: CASSPQGGLSSYNEQFF.

This clonotype was counted ten times or more. The rearrangement links TRBV11-2 to TRBJ2-7; 8 bases match TRBD1. Trimming cost V 5 bases and J 3 bases; bases outside gene matches: 6. This CDR3 has 14 amino acids. Germline V gene lookup returns CDR1 SGHAT and CDR2 FQNNGV. The CDR3 region is CASSRDRRIYEQYF. CDR3 bases: TGTGCCAGCAGCAGGGACAGGCGGATCTACGAGCAGTACTTC. Variable domain in full (rest from reference TRBV11-2 and TRBJ2-7): EAGVAQSPRYKIIEKRQSVAFWCNPISGHATLYWYQQILGQGPKLLIQFQNNGVVDDSQLPKDRFSAERLKGVDSTLKIQPAKLEDSAVYLCASSRDRRIYEQYFGPGTRLTVT.

This clonotype occurred many times. V usage is TRBV3-1 and J usage is TRBJ2-7; D is perhaps TRBD1 (7 bases). V was clipped by 1 base and J by 5 bases, with 15 bases between them. Per germline, CDR1 LGHDT and CDR2 YNNKEL (reference sequence). This CDR3 spans 15 amino acids. The CDR3 DNA sequence: TGTGCCAGCAGCCAAGCTTGGCAGGGGGGTAACGAGCAGTACTTC. Translated, it gives CASSQAWQGGNEQYF.

Note on this clonotype: The junction departs from the called germline gene at one end, perhaps through a read error. J is TRBJ2-3 and V is TRBV11-3; 9 nucleotides agree with TRBD2. CDR3 length equals 18 residues. The germline CDR1 and CDR2 sequences are SGHNT and YENEEA. Here the CDR3 DNA reads TGTGCCAGCAGCTTGCCGTCTGTCCTAGCGGGATCCACAGATACGCGGTATTTT. This encodes CASSLPSVLAGSTDTRYF.

About this clonotype itself: It may be a read error: a sequence one base away is much more abundant. The J gene is TRBJ1-2, the V gene TRBV27, with 8 bases identical to TRBD1. This CDR3 has 13 amino acids. The germline gives CDR1 MNHEY, CDR2 SMNVEV (reference sequence). DNA for the CDR3: TGTGCCAGCAGCCAGGGACAGGACTATGGCCACACCTTC. Encoded protein: CASSQGQDYGHTF.

With respect to this clonotype: One base away lies a much larger clone, so this may be a sequencing read error. The chain links TRBV6-5 to TRBJ1-2; 7 bases match TRBD1. The CDR3 is 17 amino acids. The germline V gene encodes CDR1 MNHEY and CDR2 SVGAGI. The CDR3 is CASSTTGTATSNYGYAF. CDR3 nucleotide sequence: TGTGCCAGCAGCACCACCGGGACAGCGACTTCTAACTATGGCTACGCCTTC.

The genes are TRBV30 and TRBJ1-3; D call uncertain. The germline CDR1 and CDR2 sequences are GTSNPN and SVGIG (reference sequence). The CDR3 sequence is 14 residues long. V was trimmed by 5 bases and J by 3 bases, leaving 14 bases between them. The CDR3 here is CAWQKWGGGNTIYF. DNA of the CDR3: TGTGCCTGGCAGAAGTGGGGAGGTGGAAACACCATATATTTT. Based on the CDR3 plus reference TRBV30 and TRBJ1-3, the full variable domain is SQTIHQWPATLVQPVGSPLSLECTVEGTSNPNLYWYRQAAGRGLQLLFYSVGIGQISSEVPQNLSASRPQDRQFILSSKKLLLSDSGFYLCAWQKWGGGNTIYFGEGSWLTVV.

Comment on this clonotype: A much more abundant neighbour one base away suggests this may be a read error. The final CDR3 position lacks the conserved phenylalanine or tryptophan, pointing to a likely read error. CDR3 coding DNA: TGTGCCAGTAGACCCCCGGCTGGAAACACCATATATTAT. Translation: CASRPPAGNTIYY. This chain uses TRBV19 with TRBJ1-3; the D is unclear. Trimming took off 6 bases at V and 2 bases at J, with 8 bases between the two ends. CDR1 and CDR2 (germline): LNHDA, SQIVND (reference sequence). CDR3 size: 13 residues.

Many counts were recorded for this clonotype. The chain is built from TRBV5-1 and TRBJ2-7; 7 nucleotides align to TRBD1. The CDR3 has 16 residues. Germline V gene sequence: CDR1 SGHRS, CDR2 YFSETQ. The V segment lost 4 bases and the J segment 6 bases; nucleotides outside the gene matches: 16. The CDR3 sequence: CASSAGDRVGESEQYF. For the CDR3, the DNA is TGCGCCAGCAGCGCGGGTGACAGGGTTGGGGAAAGCGAGCAGTACTTC.

This clonotype came up many times. CDR3 protein: CSASGYYGYTF. The DNA of the CDR3 is TGCAGTGCCTCAGGGTACTATGGCTACACCTTC. V gene TRBV20-1 combines with J gene TRBJ1-2; tentatively, D is TRBD1 (5 bases). Germline V gene lookup returns CDR1 DFQATT and CDR2 SNEGSKA (reference sequence). V lost 6 bases to trimming and J lost 3 bases, with 8 bases between them. CDR3 length: 11 amino acids.

To note about this clonotype: A read error may be the cause here, since a much bigger clone is one base away. The chain uses TRBV19 and TRBJ1-2; perhaps TRBD1 as D (6 bases). The germline gives CDR1 LNHDA, CDR2 SQIVND (reference sequence). V was cut by 5 bases and J by 4 bases, with 17 bases left in between. The CDR3 loop spans 15 amino acids. In DNA form, the CDR3 reads TGTGCCAGTAGTTCGGCGGCAGGGGCCGTCTATGGCTACACCTTC. Translated: CASSSAAGAVYGYTF.

This clonotype was recorded many times. The chain employs TRBV4-2 and TRBJ2-3; 7 bases align to TRBD2. Per germline, CDR1 LGHNA and CDR2 YNFKEQ. Germline trimming cut 4 bases from V and 0 bases from J; bases unmatched to any gene: 4. The CDR3 has 15 residues. CDR3 DNA: TGTGCCAGCAGCCGCAGCGGGACTAGCACAGATACGCAGTATTTT. This sequence encodes CASSRSGTSTDTQYF.

This clonotype was seen many times. The rearrangement uses TRBV20-1 and TRBJ1-4, with 7 bases aligning to TRBD1. V gave up 0 bases and J gave up 4 bases; unmatched junction bases: 2. CDR1 and CDR2 from the germline V gene are DFQATT and SNEGSKA (reference sequence). The CDR3 is made up of 14 amino acids. The DNA of the CDR3 is TGCAGTGCTAGAGATGGGACAGATAATGAAAAACTGTTTTTT. Its translation: CSARDGTDNEKLFF.